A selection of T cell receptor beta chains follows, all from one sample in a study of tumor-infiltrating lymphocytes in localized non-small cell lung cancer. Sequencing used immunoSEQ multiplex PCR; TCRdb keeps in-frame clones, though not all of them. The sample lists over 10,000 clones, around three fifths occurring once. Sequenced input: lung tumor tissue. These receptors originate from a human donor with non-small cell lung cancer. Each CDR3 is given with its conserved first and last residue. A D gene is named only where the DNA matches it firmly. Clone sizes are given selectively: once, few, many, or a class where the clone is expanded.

CDR3 protein: CASSLAGTSNKGELFF
CDR3 DNA: TGTGCCAGCAGCTTGGCCGGGACTAGCAATAAAGGGGAGCTGTTTTTT
D gene: TRBD2
J gene: TRBJ2-2
clone size: -
V gene: TRBV5-4

CDR3 protein: CASSLGDRGYEQYF
CDR3 DNA: TGTGCCAGCAGCTTAGGCGACAGGGGTTACGAGCAGTACTTC
D gene: TRBD1
J gene: TRBJ2-7
clone size: -
V gene: TRBV13

CDR3 protein: CSVGQSNTEAFF
CDR3 DNA: TGCAGCGTGGGACAGAGTAACACTGAAGCTTTCTTT
D gene: TRBD1
J gene: TRBJ1-1
clone size: -
V gene: TRBV29-1

CDR3 protein: CASSKSPADTQYF
CDR3 DNA: TGTGCCAGCAGTAAGTCTCCGGCAGATACGCAGTATTTT
D gene: -
J gene: TRBJ2-3
clone size: -
V gene: TRBV6-4

CDR3 protein: CASSLNRGRETQYF
CDR3 DNA: TGTGCCAGCAGCTTAAACAGGGGGCGGGAGACCCAGTACTTC
D gene: TRBD1
J gene: TRBJ2-5
clone size: medium-sized
V gene: TRBV7-3

CDR3 protein: CASSTTGNNYGYTF
CDR3 DNA: TGCGCCAGCAGCACGACAGGGAATAACTATGGCTACACCTTC
D gene: TRBD1
J gene: TRBJ1-2
clone size: -
V gene: TRBV5-1

CDR3 protein: CASSRQGAYGYTF
CDR3 DNA: TGCGCCAGCAGCCGACAGGGGGCGTATGGCTACACCTTC
D gene: TRBD1
J gene: TRBJ1-2
clone size: -
V gene: TRBV4-1

CDR3 protein: CASSLYMGDPQETQYF
CDR3 DNA: TGTGCCAGCAGCCTGTACATGGGGGATCCCCAAGAGACCCAGTACTTC
D gene: -
J gene: TRBJ2-5
clone size: -
V gene: TRBV5-5

CDR3 protein: CASSYGGTGRHEQYF
CDR3 DNA: TGTGCCAGCTCTTACGGAGGGACAGGGAGACACGAGCAGTACTTC
D gene: TRBD1
J gene: TRBJ2-7
clone size: -
V gene: TRBV18

CDR3 protein: CASRGDYSRGEQFF
CDR3 DNA: TGTGCCAGCAGAGGGGACTACTCGAGGGGCGAGCAGTTCTTC
D gene: TRBD2
J gene: TRBJ2-1
clone size: few
V gene: TRBV7-9

CDR3 protein: CASGDRGSGNTIYF
CDR3 DNA: TGTGCCAGCGGGGACAGGGGGAGTGGAAACACCATATATTTT
D gene: TRBD1
J gene: TRBJ1-3
clone size: -
V gene: TRBV11-2

CDR3 protein: CASSFGGDSNQPQHF
CDR3 DNA: TGTGCCAGCAGTTTCGGGGGGGATAGCAATCAGCCCCAGCATTTT
D gene: -
J gene: TRBJ1-5
clone size: once
V gene: TRBV5-4

CDR3 protein: CASSPPRGGQETQYF
CDR3 DNA: TGTGCCAGCAGCCCGCCCCGCGGGGGGCAAGAGACCCAGTACTTC
D gene: TRBD2
J gene: TRBJ2-5
clone size: few
V gene: TRBV7-9

CDR3 protein: CASSPGRGLNTEAFF
CDR3 DNA: TGCGCCAGCAGCCCTGGGAGGGGGTTGAACACTGAAGCTTTCTTT
D gene: -
J gene: TRBJ1-1
clone size: few
V gene: TRBV5-1

CDR3 protein: CASSDRTGGQETQYF
CDR3 DNA: TGTGCCAGCAGCGACAGAACAGGGGGCCAAGAGACCCAGTACTTC
D gene: TRBD1
J gene: TRBJ2-5
clone size: -
V gene: TRBV5-4

CDR3 protein: CASSLMPSSSGNTIYF
CDR3 DNA: TGTGCCAGCAGCTTAATGCCCTCTTCATCTGGAAACACCATATATTTT
D gene: -
J gene: TRBJ1-3
clone size: -
V gene: TRBV11-2

CDR3 protein: CASSYGGAGNQPQHF
CDR3 DNA: TGTGCCAGCAGTTATGGGGGGGCCGGCAATCAGCCCCAGCATTTT
D gene: -
J gene: TRBJ1-5
clone size: -
V gene: TRBV6-5

CDR3 protein: CASSSRPFSSGNTIYF
CDR3 DNA: TGCGCCAGCAGCTCCCGCCCTTTTAGCTCTGGAAACACCATATATTTT
D gene: -
J gene: TRBJ1-3
clone size: -
V gene: TRBV5-1

CDR3 protein: CASSEATDTDTQYF
CDR3 DNA: TGTGCCAGCAGTGAAGCGACGGACACAGATACGCAGTATTTT
D gene: -
J gene: TRBJ2-3
clone size: -
V gene: TRBV2

CDR3 protein: CASSLDSHYGYTF
CDR3 DNA: TGTGCCAGCAGCTTAGACTCGCACTATGGCTACACCTTC
D gene: -
J gene: TRBJ1-2
clone size: -
V gene: TRBV7-9